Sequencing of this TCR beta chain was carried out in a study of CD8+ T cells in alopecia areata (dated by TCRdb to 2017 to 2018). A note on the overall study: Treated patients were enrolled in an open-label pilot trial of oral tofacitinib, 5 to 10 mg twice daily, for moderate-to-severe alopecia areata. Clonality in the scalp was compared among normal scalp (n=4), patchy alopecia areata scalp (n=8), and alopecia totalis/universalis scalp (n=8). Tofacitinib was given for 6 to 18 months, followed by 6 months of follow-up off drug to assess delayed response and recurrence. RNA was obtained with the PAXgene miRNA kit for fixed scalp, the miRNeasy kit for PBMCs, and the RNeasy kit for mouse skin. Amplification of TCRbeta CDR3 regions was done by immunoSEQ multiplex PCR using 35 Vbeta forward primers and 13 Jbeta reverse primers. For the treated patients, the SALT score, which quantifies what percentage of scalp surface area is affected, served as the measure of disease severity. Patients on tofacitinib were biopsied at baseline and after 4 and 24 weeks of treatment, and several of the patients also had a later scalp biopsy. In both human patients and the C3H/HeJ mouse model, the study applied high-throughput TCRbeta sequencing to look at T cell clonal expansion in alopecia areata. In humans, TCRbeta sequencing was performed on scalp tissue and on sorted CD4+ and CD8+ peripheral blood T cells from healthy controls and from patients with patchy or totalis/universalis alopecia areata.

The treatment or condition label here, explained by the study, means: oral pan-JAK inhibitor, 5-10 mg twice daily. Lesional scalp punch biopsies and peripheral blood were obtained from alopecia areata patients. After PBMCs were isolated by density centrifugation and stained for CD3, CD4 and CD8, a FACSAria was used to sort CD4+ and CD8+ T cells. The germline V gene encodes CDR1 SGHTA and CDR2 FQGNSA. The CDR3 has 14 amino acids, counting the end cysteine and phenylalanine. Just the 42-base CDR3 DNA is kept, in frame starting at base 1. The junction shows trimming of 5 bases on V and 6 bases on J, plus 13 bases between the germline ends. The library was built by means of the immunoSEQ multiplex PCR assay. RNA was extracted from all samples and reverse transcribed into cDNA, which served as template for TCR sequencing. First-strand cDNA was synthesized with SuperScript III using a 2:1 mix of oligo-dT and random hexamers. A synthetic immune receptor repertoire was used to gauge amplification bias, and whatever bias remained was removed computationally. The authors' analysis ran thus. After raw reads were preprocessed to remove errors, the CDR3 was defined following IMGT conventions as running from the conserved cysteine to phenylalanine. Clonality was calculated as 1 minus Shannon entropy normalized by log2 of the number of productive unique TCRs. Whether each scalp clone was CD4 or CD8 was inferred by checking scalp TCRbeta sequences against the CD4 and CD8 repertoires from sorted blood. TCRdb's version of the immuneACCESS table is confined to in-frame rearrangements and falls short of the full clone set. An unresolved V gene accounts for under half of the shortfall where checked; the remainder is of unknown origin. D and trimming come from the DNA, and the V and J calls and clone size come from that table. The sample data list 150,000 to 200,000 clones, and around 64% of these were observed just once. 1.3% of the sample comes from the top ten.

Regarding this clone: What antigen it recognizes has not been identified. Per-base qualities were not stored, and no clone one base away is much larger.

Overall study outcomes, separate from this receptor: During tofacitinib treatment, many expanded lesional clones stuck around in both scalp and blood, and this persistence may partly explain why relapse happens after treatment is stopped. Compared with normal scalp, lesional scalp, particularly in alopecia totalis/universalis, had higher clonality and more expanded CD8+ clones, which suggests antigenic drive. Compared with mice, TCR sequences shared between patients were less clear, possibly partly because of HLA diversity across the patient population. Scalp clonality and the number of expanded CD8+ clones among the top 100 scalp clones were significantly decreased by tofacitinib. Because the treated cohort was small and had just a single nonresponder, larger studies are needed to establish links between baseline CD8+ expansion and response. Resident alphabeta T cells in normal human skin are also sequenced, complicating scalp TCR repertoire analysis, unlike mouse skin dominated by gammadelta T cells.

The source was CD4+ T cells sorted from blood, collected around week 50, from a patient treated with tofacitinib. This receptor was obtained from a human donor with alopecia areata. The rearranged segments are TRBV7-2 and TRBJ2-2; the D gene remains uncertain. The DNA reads TGTGCCAGCAGCCCCCACAGTACGGCCGGGGAGCTGTTTTTT. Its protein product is CASSPHSTAGELFF. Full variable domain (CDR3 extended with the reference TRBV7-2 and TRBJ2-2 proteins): GAGVSQSPSNKVTEKGKDVELRCDPISGHTALYWYRQSLGQGLEFLIYFQGNSAPDKSGLPSDRFSAERTGGSVSTLTIQRTQQEDSAVYLCASSPHSTAGELFFGEGSRLTVL.